These T cell receptor beta chains were read from a single sample in a study of tumor-infiltrating lymphocytes in primary liver carcinoma. TCRdb reanalysed the multiplex PCR reads using MiXCR and keeps one entry per CDR3 protein. This sample has 95,000 to 100,000 distinct CDR3 sequences, with more than 65% found just once. The sample comprised liver tumor tissue from sampling region 2. The receptor set was obtained from a woman aged 55-70 years with primary liver carcinoma and hepatitis B virus infection. Both conserved end residues are part of each CDR3. A D gene is named only where the DNA matches it firmly. Part of the rows lack a size; the others show once, few, many or a class for expanded clones.

d_call clone_size j_call v_call cdr3_nt cdr3_aa
NA NA TRBJ2-7 TRBV5-1 TGCGCCAGCAGCCCGGACAACTACGAGGAGTACTTC CASSPDNYEEYF
NA NA TRBJ2-7 TRBV11-2 TGTGCCGGCAGTCCCCCTTCAGAGGCTAGCGAGCAGTACTTC CAGSPPSEASEQYF
TRBD2 NA TRBJ2-1 TRBV4-2 TGTGCCAGGAGCCAAGGAGGTAGCGGGCGCTACAATGAGCAGATTTTC CARSQGGSGRYNEQIF
NA NA TRBJ2-3 TRBV4-1 TGCGCCAGCAGCCAAGGGGGCCATAGCACAGATATGCAGTATTTT CASSQGGHSTDMQYF
NA NA TRBJ2-5 TRBV5-4 TGTGTCAGCAGCTTGGGGGGAGACCAAGAGACCCAATACTTC CVSSLGGDQETQYF
TRBD1 many TRBJ1-1 TRBV6-2/TRBV6-3 TGTGCCAGCAGTTACTTTCGGACAGGGAGGGCTGAAGCTTTCTTT CASSYFRTGRAEAFF
NA many TRBJ2-7 TRBV4-2 TGTGCCAGCAGCCAAGAGGATAGCCACTCCTACGAGCAGTACTTC CASSQEDSHSYEQYF
NA NA TRBJ1-1 TRBV29-1 TGCAGCATCCGTGTGGGCTCTGAAGCTTTCTTT CSIRVGSEAFF
NA few TRBJ1-6 TRBV28 TGTGCCAGCAAGAGGGCCTCAAATTCACCCCTCCACTTT CASKRASNSPLHF
NA NA TRBJ2-1 TRBV6-5 TGTGCCAGCAGCAGCCTAAGACGGGACTTCGTGGGTGAGCAGCTCTTC CASSSLRRDFVGEQLF
NA NA TRBJ2-2 TRBV19 TGTGCCAGTAGTGTAGGCTACGCGAACATCGGGGAGCTGTTTTTT CASSVGYANIGELFF
NA NA TRBJ2-2 TRBV11-1 TGTGTCTGCAGGGGAGGAACGGGATCCGCGAACACCGGGGAGCTGTTTTTT CVCRGGTGSANTGELFF
NA many TRBJ2-2 TRBV5-1 TGCGCCAGCAGCTTGGAGGGTGGCGCCGGGGAGCTGTTTTTT CASSLEGGAGELFF
TRBD1 NA TRBJ2-7 TRBV28 TGTGCCAGCAGGCGACAGGGGTCGGACGAGCAGTACTTC CASRRQGSDEQYF
NA NA TRBJ1-2 TRBV12-3/TRBV12-4 TGTGCCAGCAGCCGGGTCGTGCAGGGCTACACTTTC CASSRVVQGYTF
NA NA TRBJ1-1 TRBV5-4 TGTGCCAGCAGCTTGTATCAGAGGAGGAACACTGATGCTTTCTTC CASSLYQRRNTDAFF
TRBD2 once TRBJ2-7 TRBV4-1 TGCGCCAGTAGCGGCCTCGGGACTAGCGGGAGGGCCCACTACGAGCAGTACTTC CASSGLGTSGRAHYEQYF
TRBD2 NA TRBJ2-3 TRBV11-3 TGTGCCAGCAGCCCCGGGACTAGCGGATTAACATTCCAACGGGATATGCATCATTTT CASSPGTSGLTFQRDMHHF
TRBD2 NA TRBJ2-1 TRBV5-4 TGTGCCAGCAGCTTAAGTCGACTAGCGTGGCCCTACAATAAGCAGTTCTTC CASSLSRLAWPYNKQFF
TRBD2 NA TRBJ2-5 TRBV4-2 TGTGCTAGCAGCCCCGGGGGACTAGCGGAACAAGAGACCCAGTACTTC CASSPGGLAEQETQYF
TRBD1 NA TRBJ2-7 TRBV11-1 TGTGCCAGCAGCTACCTACAGGGGCCGTCCCATGAACAGTACTTC CASSYLQGPSHEQYF
TRBD2 NA TRBJ2-2 TRBV11-3 TGTGCCAGCAACCCGAACCCGATCCTAGCGGGAGATGGGGAGCTGTTTTTT CASNPNPILAGDGELFF
NA many TRBJ1-1 TRBV6-5 TGTGCCAGCAGTGACCTCGGAGGTATGAACACTGAAGCTTTCTTT CASSDLGGMNTEAFF
NA once TRBJ2-1 TRBV2 TGTGCCAGCAGTGTGGGGGCGGCGGGGCATGTGCAGTTCTTC CASSVGAAGHVQFF
NA many TRBJ2-7 TRBV6-1 TGTGCCAGCAGTGACTATGGAGGGAGCTACGAGCAGTACTTC CASSDYGGSYEQYF
NA NA TRBJ2-5 TRBV28 TGTGCCAGCAGCCTCTATGGGGAGACCCGGTACTTC CASSLYGETRYF
TRBD1 NA TRBJ1-4 TRBV28 TGTGCCAGCAGGCGTACCGCAGGGGGATCTAATGAAAAACTGTTTTTT CASRRTAGGSNEKLFF
NA few TRBJ1-3 TRBV18 TGTGCCAGCTCACAGCAGCAGGGAGGAAACACCATATATTTT CASSQQQGGNTIYF
TRBD1 NA TRBJ2-7 TRBV12-3/TRBV12-4 TGTGTCAGCAGTACCCGGGACAGACTCTACGAGCAGTACTTC CVSSTRDRLYEQYF
TRBD1 many TRBJ1-2 TRBV29-1 TGCAGCGGCCGGGACAGGGCGTATGGCTACACCTTC CSGRDRAYGYTF
NA NA TRBJ2-7 TRBV7-9 TGTGCCATCAGCTCCGGTGAGGGCAACTACGAGCAGTACTTC CAISSGEGNYEQYF
NA NA TRBJ2-7 TRBV11-2 TGTGCCAGCAGCATAGAGAGTAGGGTGGAGCAGTACTTC CASSIESRVEQYF
NA NA TRBJ1-4 TRBV12-3/TRBV12-4 TGTGTCAGTAGTTTGGGGCAGGGTACCCCAGGTGAAAAACTGTTTTTT CVSSLGQGTPGEKLFF
TRBD1 NA TRBJ1-2 TRBV5-4 TGTACCAGCAGCTGGGACAGGGACAACTATGACTACACCTTC CTSSWDRDNYDYTF
NA NA TRBJ2-1 TRBV11-1 TGTGTCAGCCGACATACCGGTGATGAGCAGTTCTTC CVSRHTGDEQFF
NA NA TRBJ2-2 TRBV5-1 TGCGCCAGCAGCCGGCGGGACCCTATCACCGGGGAGCTGTTTTTT CASSRRDPITGELFF
NA NA TRBJ1-4 TRBV2 TGTGCCAGCCACCCATTGGACTGGAGAGGTGAAAAACTGTTTTTT CASHPLDWRGEKLFF
NA NA TRBJ2-1 TRBV25-1 TGTGCCAGCAGTGAGCAGGAGTACAATGAGCAGCTCTTC CASSEQEYNEQLF
NA NA TRBJ1-1 TRBV28 TGTGTCAGCAGTTTAGAACAGTTTAACACTGAAGCTTTCTTT CVSSLEQFNTEAFF
TRBD1 many TRBJ1-3 TRBV5-1 TGCGCCAGCAGCTTGGAATCGGGACAGGGAAAAAACACCATATATTTT CASSLESGQGKNTIYF
NA once TRBJ2-4 TRBV12-3/TRBV12-4 TGTGCCAGCAGCTTCGAGGACAGACACATTCAGTACTTC CASSFEDRHIQYF
NA medium-sized TRBJ2-1 TRBV11-2 TGTGCCAGCAGCTTGTCCTTCCAATACAATGAGCAGTTCTTC CASSLSFQYNEQFF
NA NA TRBJ2-1 TRBV12-3/TRBV12-4 TGTGCCAGCACCCCTAGGGGCTCGGGGTTCAATGAGCAGTTCTTC CASTPRGSGFNEQFF
NA NA TRBJ1-4 TRBV11-2 TGTGCCAGCAGCTACTGTGGTTTCGGTGGGGAAAAACTGTTTTTT CASSYCGFGGEKLFF
NA NA TRBJ2-2 TRBV11-2 TGTACCAGCGGCCCTCCACAAGGACCGACCGGGGAGCTGTTTTTT CTSGPPQGPTGELFF
NA NA TRBJ2-3 TRBV11-2 TGTGCCAGCAGCACTGGTAGCGTGGCTAGCACAGATACGCAGTATTTT CASSTGSVASTDTQYF
TRBD2 NA TRBJ2-1 TRBV6-1 TGTGCCAGCAGTCCAGGACTAGCGGGAGGGCCGGGGGATGAGCAGTTCTTC CASSPGLAGGPGDEQFF
NA many TRBJ2-5 TRBV4-2 TGTGCCAGCGGACGTCGTGGCACTTCCCAAGAGACCCAGTACTTC CASGRRGTSQETQYF
NA NA TRBJ1-1 TRBV11-3 TGTGCCAGCAACTACGGGGGGTCAGACACTGAAGCTTTCTTT CASNYGGSDTEAFF